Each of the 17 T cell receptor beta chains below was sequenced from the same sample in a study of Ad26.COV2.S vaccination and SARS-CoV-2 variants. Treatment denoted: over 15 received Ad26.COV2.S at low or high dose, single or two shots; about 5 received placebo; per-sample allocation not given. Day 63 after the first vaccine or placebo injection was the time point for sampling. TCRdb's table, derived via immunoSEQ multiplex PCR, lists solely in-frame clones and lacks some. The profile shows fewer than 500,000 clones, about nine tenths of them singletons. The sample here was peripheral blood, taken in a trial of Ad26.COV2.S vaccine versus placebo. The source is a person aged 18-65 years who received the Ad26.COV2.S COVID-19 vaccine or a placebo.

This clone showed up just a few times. The CDR3 reads CASSVGGANNQPQHF. For the CDR3, the DNA is TGTGCCAGCAGCGTGGGGGGGGCTAACAATCAGCCCCAGCATTTT. This sequence joins TRBV9 and TRBJ1-5; TRBD1 is a possible D gene (6 bases). Germline V gene sequence: CDR1 SGDLS, CDR2 YYNGEE. CDR3 length: 15 amino acids. Trimming shortened V by 2 bases and J by 3 bases, and 12 bases separated the two germline ends.

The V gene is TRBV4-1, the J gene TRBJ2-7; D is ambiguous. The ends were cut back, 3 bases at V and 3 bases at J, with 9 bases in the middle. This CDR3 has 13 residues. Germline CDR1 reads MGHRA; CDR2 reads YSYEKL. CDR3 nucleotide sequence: TGCGCCAGCAGCCAGGGTGGATTCTACGAGCAGTACTTC. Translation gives CASSQGGFYEQYF.

The CDR3 spells CASSVDGIAYEQYF. The CDR3 bases are TGTGCCAGCAGCGTAGATGGCATTGCCTACGAGCAGTACTTC. The chain recombines TRBV9 with TRBJ2-7; D is unresolved. The V end was cut by 0 bases, the J end by 2 bases, with 9 bases between. This CDR3 has 14 amino acids. Germline CDR1 SGDLS, CDR2 YYNGEE.

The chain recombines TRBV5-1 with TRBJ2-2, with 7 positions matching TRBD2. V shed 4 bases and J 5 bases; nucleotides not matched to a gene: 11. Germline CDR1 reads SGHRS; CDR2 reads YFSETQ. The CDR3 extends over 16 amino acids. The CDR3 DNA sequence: TGCGCCAGCAGCCTCCTTGTTCAGGGAGGGACCGGGGAGCTGTTTTTT. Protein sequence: CASSLLVQGGTGELFF.

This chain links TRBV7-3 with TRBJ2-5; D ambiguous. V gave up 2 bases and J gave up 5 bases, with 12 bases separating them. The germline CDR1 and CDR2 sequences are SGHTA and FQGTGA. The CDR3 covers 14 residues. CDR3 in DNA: TGTGCCAGCAGCTTACCCAGGTACAACGAGACCCAGTACTTC. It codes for CASSLPRYNETQYF. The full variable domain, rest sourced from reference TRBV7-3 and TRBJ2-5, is GAGVSQTPSNKVTEKGKYVELRCDPISGHTALYWYRQSLGQGPEFLIYFQGTGAADDSGLPNDRFFAVRPEGSVSTLKIQRTERGDSAVYLCASSLPRYNETQYFGPGTRLLVL.

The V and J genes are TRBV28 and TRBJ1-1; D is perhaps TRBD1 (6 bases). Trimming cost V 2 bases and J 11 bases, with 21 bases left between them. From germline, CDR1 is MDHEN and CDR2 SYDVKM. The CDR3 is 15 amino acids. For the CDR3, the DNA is TGTGCCAGCAGTTTAGAAATTCAGGTAGGGACATCGGCTTTCTTT. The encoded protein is CASSLEIQVGTSAFF.

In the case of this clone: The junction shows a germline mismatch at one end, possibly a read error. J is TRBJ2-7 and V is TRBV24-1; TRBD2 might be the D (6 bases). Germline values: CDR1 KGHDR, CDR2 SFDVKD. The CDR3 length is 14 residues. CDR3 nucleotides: TGTGCCACCAGTGATCCGGGACTCTCCCACGAGCAGTACTTC. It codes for CATSDPGLSHEQYF.

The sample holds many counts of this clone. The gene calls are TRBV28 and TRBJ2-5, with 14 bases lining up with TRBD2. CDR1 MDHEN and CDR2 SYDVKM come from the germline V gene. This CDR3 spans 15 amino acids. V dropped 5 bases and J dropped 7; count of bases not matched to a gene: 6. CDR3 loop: CASSPRLAGGWTQYF. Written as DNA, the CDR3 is TGTGCCAGCAGTCCCAGACTAGCGGGAGGGTGGACCCAGTACTTC.

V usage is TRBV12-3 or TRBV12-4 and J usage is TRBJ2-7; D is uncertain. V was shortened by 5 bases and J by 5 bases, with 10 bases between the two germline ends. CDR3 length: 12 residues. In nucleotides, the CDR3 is TGTGCCAGCAGTCTCGTGGCCCACGAGCAGTACTTC. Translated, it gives CASSLVAHEQYF.

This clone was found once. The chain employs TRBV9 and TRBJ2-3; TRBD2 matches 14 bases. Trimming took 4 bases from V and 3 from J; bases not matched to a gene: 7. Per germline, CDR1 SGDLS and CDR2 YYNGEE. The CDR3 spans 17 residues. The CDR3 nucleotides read TGTGCCAGCAGCCCCCGACTAGCGGGAGGGCGTACAGATACGCAGTATTTT. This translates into CASSPRLAGGRTDTQYF.

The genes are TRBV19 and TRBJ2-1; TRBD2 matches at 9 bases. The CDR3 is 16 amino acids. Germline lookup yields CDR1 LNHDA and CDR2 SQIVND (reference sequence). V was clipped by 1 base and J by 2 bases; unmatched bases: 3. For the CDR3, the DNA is TGTGCCAGTAGTATAGTCGCGGGAGGGCCCTACAATGAGCAGTTCTTC. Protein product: CASSIVAGGPYNEQFF.

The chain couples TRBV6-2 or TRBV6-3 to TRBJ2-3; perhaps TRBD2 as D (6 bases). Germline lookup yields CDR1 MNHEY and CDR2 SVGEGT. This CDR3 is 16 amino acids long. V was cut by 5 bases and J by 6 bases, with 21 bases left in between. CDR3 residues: CASSHPRIPAGDTQYF. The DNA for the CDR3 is TGTGCCAGCAGTCACCCAAGAATTCCCGCGGGGGATACGCAGTATTTT.

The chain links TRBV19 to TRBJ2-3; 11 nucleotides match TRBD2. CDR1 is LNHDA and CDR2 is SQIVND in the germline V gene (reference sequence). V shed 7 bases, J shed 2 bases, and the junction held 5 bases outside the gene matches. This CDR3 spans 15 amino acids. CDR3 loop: CASTGTSGHTDTQYF. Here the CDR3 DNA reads TGTGCCAGTACCGGGACTAGCGGACACACAGATACGCAGTATTTT.

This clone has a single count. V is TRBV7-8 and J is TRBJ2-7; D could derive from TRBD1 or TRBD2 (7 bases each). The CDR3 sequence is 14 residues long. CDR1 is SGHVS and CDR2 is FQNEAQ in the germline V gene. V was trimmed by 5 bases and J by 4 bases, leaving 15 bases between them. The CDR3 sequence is CASSLGGGVYEQYF. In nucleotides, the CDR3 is TGTGCCAGCAGCCTGGGAGGGGGCGTTTACGAGCAGTACTTC.

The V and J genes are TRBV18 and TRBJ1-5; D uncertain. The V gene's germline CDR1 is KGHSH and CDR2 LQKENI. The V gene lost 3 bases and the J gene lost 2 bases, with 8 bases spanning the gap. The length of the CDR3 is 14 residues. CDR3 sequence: CASSPPGGNQPQHF. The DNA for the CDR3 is TGTGCCAGCTCACCCCCTGGGGGCAATCAGCCCCAGCATTTT.

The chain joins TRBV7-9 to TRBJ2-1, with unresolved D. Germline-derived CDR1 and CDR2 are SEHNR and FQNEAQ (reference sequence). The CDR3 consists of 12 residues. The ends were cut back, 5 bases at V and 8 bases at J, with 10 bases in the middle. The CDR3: CASSRIGHEQFF. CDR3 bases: TGTGCCAGCAGCAGAATTGGCCATGAGCAGTTCTTC.

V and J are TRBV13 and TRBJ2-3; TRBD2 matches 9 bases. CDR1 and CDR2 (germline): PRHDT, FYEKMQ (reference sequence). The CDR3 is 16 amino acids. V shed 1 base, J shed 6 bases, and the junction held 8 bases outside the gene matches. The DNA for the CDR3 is TGTGCCAGCAGCTTAGCTTCTAGCGGGGTCCACGATACGCAGTATTTT. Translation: CASSLASSGVHDTQYF.